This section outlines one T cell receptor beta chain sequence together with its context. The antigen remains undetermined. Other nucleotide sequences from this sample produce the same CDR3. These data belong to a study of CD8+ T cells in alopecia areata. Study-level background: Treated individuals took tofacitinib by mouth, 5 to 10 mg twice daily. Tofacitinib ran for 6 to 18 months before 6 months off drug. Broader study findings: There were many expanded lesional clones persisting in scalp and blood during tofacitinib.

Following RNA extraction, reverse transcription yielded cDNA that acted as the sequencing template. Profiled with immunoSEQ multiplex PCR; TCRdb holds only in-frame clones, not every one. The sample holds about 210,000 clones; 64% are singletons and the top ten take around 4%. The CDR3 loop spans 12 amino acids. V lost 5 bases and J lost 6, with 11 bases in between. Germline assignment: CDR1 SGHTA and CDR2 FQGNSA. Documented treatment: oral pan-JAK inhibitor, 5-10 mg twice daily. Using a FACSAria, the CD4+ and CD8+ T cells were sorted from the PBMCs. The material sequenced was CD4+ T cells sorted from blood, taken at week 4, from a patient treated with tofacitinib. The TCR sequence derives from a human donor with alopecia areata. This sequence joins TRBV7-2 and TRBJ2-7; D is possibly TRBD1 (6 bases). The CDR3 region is CASSPTGPEQYF. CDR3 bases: TGTGCCAGCAGCCCTACAGGGCCCGAGCAGTACTTC.